The source of this TCR beta chain is a study of CD8 T cells in Susac syndrome. Germline loops: CDR1 LNHDA, CDR2 SQIVND (reference sequence). Trimming took 6 bases from V and 2 from J, leaving 11 bases between them. This CDR3 is 14 amino acids long. RNA was extracted with the RNeasy kit, and a quantity of roughly 0.45 to 1 ug was reverse transcribed using random hexamers. TCRdb passed the immunoSEQ multiplex PCR reads through MiXCR, listing each CDR3 protein once. The top ten hold less than 0.15% of the sample, which has 200,000 or so distinct CDR3 sequences, 80% to 95% seen once. This TCR derives from a human donor with multiple sclerosis. The V and J genes are TRBV19 and TRBJ1-3; weak D call: TRBD1 (6 bases). The sequenced sample was CD8+ T cells from PBMCs. The CDR3, as DNA: TGTGCCAGTAGCGTACAGGGTACTGGAAACACCATATATTTT. It translates to CASSVQGTGNTIYF.